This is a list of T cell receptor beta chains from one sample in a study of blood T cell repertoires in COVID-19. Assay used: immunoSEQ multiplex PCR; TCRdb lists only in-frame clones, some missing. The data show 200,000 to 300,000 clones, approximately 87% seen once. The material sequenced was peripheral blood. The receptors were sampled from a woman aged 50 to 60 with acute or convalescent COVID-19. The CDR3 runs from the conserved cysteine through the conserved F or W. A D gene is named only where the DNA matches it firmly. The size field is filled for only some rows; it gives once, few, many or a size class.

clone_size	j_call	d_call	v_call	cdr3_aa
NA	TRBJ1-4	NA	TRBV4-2	CASSQGSLLNEKLFF
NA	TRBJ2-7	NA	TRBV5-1	CASSLYGLSYEQYF
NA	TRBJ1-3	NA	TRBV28	CASSLETPGRNTIYF
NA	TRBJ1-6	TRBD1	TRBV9	CASSVGGQAPQALHF
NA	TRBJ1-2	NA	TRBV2	CASSQGQHYGYTF
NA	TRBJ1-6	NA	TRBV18	CASSPRGLDSPLHF
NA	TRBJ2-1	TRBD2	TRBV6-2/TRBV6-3	CASSYGGLAGGYNEQFF
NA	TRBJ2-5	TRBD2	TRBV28	CASSPTSWQETQYF
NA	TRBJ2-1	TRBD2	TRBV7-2	CASSLVPSGRGNEQFF
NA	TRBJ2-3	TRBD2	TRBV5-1	CASSWGGASGTADTQYF
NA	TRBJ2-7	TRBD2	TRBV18	CASSRTSGLDEQYF
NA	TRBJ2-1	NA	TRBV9	CASSGGASGNYNEQFF
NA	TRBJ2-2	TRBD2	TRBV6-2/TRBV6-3	CASSPSRGTSPTGELFF
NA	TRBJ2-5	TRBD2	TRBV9	CASSVATVLAGGPQETQYF
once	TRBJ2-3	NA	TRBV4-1	CASSPTGTDTQYF
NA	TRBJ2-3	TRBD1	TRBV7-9	CASSLGARGRADTQYF
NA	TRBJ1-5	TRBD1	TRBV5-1	CASSLYTGGNQPQHF
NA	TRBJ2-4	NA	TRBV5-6	CASSLGGATKNIQYF
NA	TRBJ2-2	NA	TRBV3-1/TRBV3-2	CASSQQGSGELFF
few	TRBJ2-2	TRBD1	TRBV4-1	CASSQSPGQGNTGELFF
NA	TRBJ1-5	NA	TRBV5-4	CASSLLPGSSNQPQHF
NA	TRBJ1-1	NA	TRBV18	CASRRGAMNTEAFF
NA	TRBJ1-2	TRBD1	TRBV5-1	CASSFGTGFNYGYTF
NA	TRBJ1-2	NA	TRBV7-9	CASSFQPGDPTF
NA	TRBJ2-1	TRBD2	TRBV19	CASAIPREGHHNEQFF
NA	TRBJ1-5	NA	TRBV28	CASRLPTNQPQHF
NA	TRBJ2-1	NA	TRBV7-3	CASSPRNVEKYNEQFF
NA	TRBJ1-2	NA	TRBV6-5	CASTDLQENYGYTF
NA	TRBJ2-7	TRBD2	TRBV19	CASSIAEAGAYEQYF
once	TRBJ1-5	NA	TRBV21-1	CASSKGLAKLHSNQPQHF
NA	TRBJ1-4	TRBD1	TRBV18	CASSTGQALNEKLFF
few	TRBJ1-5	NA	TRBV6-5	CASSYSGLSNQPQHF
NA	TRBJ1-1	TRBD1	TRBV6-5	CASNPDRATEAFF
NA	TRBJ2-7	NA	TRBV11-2	CASSWEVGDYEQYF
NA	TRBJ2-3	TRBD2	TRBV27	CASTGARGGAGDTQYF
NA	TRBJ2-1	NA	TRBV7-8	CASSLYDRSGTRTSYNEQFF
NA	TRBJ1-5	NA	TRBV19	CASSIARHSNQPQHF
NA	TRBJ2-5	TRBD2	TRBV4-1	CASSQAGLGAETQYF
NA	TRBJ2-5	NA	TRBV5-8	CASSLALETQYF
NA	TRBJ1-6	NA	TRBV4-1	CASSQGKVVGGSPLHF
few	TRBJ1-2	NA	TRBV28	CASRGGGRFYGYTF
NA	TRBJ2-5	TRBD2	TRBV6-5	CASSYKTSGSVETQYF
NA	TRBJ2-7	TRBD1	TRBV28	CASRELTGDTYEQYF
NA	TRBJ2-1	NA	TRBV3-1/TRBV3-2	CASSQGGTLYNEQFF
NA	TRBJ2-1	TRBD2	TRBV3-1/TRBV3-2	CASSQVGTSRYSEQFF
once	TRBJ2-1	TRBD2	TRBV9	CASSVGGTSGIYNEQFF